This T cell receptor beta chain appears in the sequencing data of a study of beta chain features in type 1 diabetes. Study-wide context: In age, gender and cell yields, patients were similar to healthy donors. Notes on the study in general: Individuals with type 1 diabetes displayed fewer insertions and more deletions at VDJ junctions. Researchers cautioned that cDNA sequencing could over-represent cells with high TCR expression.

This clone was recorded a few times. What it binds is not known. The germline CDR1 and CDR2 sequences are LGHNA and YSLEER. V shed 5 bases and J shed 4 bases, with 14 bases lying between them. This CDR3 region has 14 residues. Every bit of the isolated RNA underwent reverse transcription, so sequencing read expressed TCRB transcripts. The data were produced by immunoSEQ multiplex PCR, yet TCRdb's version contains in-frame clones alone and is incomplete. This table has under 950,000 clones, under 20% appearing once. The V gene is TRBV4-3, the J gene TRBJ1-2, with TRBD1 as a possible D gene (5 bases). The sample comprised naive CD4+ T cells from blood. The receptor was derived from a woman aged 18-29 years in good health. CDR3 protein: CASSKLAGTYGYTF. The CDR3 bases are TGCGCCAGCAGCAAACTCGCCGGGACCTATGGCTACACCTTC.